This TCR beta chain comes out of a study of cytomegalovirus exposure and HLA in healthy donors. Study details: Prior work identified around 100 million unique TCR beta sequences in 150 million to 200 million T cells.

Whole-study findings and limits: Donor immune exposure was known only as CMV serostatus.

Trimming took 5 bases from V and 1 from J, leaving 17 bases between them. Germline loops: CDR1 SGHTA, CDR2 FQGNSA. The CDR3 loop spans 16 amino acids. The primer mix had 60 Vbeta and 13 Jbeta primers. Authors' methods: The authors later counted roughly 87 million unique TCR beta chains, some 12 million of them shared. Sequenced by immunoSEQ multiplex PCR; TCRdb stores in-frame clones only, minus some. Clone size and V and J calls were adopted from that table, with D and trimming inferred from the DNA. The profile shows more than 85,000 clones, 78% of them singletons. All the people who gave samples were healthy bone marrow donors. Comment on this clone: The target antigen is unknown.

Sequencing was carried out using PBMCs. The rearrangement joins TRBV7-2 to TRBJ1-1; possible D gene TRBD1, 6 bases. The TCR was taken from a woman aged 25 to 45 in good health and CMV-seronegative. CDR3 nucleotides: TGTGCCAGCAGCGAAAAAGGGACAATACAGAACACTGAAGCTTTCTTT. Encoded protein: CASSEKGTIQNTEAFF. Drawing the rest from reference TRBV7-2 and TRBJ1-1, the complete variable domain is GAGVSQSPSNKVTEKGKDVELRCDPISGHTALYWYRQSLGQGLEFLIYFQGNSAPDKSGLPSDRFSAERTGGSVSTLTIQRTQQEDSAVYLCASSEKGTIQNTEAFFGQGTRLTVV.